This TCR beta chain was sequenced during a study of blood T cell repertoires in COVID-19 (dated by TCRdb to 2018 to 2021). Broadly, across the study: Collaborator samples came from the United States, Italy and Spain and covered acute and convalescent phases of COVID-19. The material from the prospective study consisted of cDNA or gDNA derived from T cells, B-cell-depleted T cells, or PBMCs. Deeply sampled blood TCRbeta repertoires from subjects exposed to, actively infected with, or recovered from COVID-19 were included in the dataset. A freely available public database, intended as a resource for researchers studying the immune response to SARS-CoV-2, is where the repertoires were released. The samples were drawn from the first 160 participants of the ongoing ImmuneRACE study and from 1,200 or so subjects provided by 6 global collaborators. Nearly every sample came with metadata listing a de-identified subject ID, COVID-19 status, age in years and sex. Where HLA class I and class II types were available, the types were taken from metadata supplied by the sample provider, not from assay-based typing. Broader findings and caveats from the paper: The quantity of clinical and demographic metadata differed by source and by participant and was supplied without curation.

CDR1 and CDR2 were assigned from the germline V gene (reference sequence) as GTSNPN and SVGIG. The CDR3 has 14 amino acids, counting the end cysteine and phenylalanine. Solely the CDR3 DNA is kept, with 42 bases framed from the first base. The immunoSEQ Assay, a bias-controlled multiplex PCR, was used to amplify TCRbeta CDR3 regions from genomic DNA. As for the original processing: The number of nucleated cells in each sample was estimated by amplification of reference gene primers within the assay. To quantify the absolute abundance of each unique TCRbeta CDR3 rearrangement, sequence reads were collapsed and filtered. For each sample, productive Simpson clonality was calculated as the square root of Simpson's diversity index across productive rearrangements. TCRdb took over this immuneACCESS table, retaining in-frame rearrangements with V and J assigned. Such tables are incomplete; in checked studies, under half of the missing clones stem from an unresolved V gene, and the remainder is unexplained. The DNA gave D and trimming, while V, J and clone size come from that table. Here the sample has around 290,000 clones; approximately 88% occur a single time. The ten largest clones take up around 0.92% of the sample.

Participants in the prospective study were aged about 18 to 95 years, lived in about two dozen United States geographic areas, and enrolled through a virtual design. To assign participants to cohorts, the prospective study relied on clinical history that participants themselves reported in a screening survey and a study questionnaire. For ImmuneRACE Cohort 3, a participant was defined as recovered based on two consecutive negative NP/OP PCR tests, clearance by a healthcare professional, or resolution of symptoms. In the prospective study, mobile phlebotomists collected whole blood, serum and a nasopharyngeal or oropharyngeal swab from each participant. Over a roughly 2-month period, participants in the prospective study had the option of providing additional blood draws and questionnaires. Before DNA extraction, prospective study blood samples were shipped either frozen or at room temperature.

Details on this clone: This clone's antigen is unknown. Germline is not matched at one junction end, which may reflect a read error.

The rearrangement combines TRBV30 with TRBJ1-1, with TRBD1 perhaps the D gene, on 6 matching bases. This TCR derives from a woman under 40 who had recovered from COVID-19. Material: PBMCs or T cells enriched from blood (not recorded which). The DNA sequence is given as TGCGCCGGATCGCGGGGGCAGGAGAACACTGAAGCTTTCTTT. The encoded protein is CAGSRGQENTEAFF. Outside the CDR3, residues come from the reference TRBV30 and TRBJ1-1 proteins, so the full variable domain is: SQTIHQWPATLVQPVGSPLSLECTVEGTSNPNLYWYRQAAGRGLQLLFYSVGIGQISSEVPQNLSASRPQDRQFILSSKKLLLSDSGFYLCAGSRGQENTEAFFGQGTRLTVV.